This entry features one TCR beta chain sequence. Its antigen is unidentified. Here immunoSEQ multiplex PCR was the method, and the copy in TCRdb shows in-frame clones only, minus some. The table records about 36,000 clones, approximately 72% of them present only once. Germline assignment: CDR1 ENHRY and CDR2 SYGVKD. The CDR3 spans 11 residues. Trimming cost V 8 bases and J 4 bases, with 6 bases left between them. ViraFEST expansion of antigen-specific CD4+ T cells with viral peptide pools preceded sequencing. With approximately 10 days of culture completed, CD4+ T cells were isolated. The infection with SARS-CoV-2 (confirmed by PCR) occurred in this person between March and December 2020. The entry originates in a study of vaccination effects on CD4 cells after COVID-19. Whole-study findings and limits: Convalescents' post-vaccination spike-reactive clones were chiefly new, vaccine-induced ones.

The source is a human donor who had a prior SARS-CoV-2 infection. The source was CD4+ T cells from PBMCs cultured with HCoV-NL63 spike peptides, collected before COVID-19 vaccination. The chain couples TRBV10-3 to TRBJ2-1; D possibly corresponds to TRBD1 (6 bases). This CDR3 is CAIGQYNEQFF. The CDR3 DNA reads as TGTGCCATCGGACAGTACAATGAGCAGTTCTTC.